One and the same sample provided the 19 T cell receptor beta chains below, sequenced in a study of blood T cell repertoires in COVID-19. Sequenced by immunoSEQ multiplex PCR; TCRdb stores in-frame clones only, minus some. The table lists 45,000 to 65,000 clones, 80% to 90% of them singletons. The sample was peripheral blood. Receptors originate from a human donor in a cohort sampled during active COVID-19.

In DNA, the CDR3 is TGTGCCAGCAGCGAAACTGGCACCGGGGAGCTGTTTTTT. It yields the protein CASSETGTGELFF. V usage is TRBV7-3 and J usage is TRBJ2-2; no reliable D call. CDR1 and CDR2 (germline): SGHTA, FQGTGA. The CDR3 has 13 amino acids. Trimming stripped 5 bases from V and 4 bases from J, with 8 bases between.

The rearrangement uses TRBV7-9 and TRBJ1-2, with D perhaps matching TRBD1 (5 bases). V was clipped by 5 bases and J by 5 bases, with 15 bases between them. The length of the CDR3 is 14 residues. The germline CDR1 and CDR2 sequences are SEHNR and FQNEAQ (reference sequence). CDR3 DNA: TGTGCCAGCAGCCCCCAAGGCAGGGTATATGGCTACACCTTC. Its translation is CASSPQGRVYGYTF.

This chain connects TRBV3-1 (or the pseudogene TRBV3-2) to TRBJ2-3, with 12 positions matching TRBD2. The CDR3 extends over 16 amino acids. J was trimmed by 0 bases and V by 6 bases; bases with no gene match: 4. From germline, CDR1 is LGHDT and CDR2 YNNKEL (reference sequence). The CDR3 nucleotides are TGTGCCAGCAGTCTCGGACTAGCGGGGAGCACAGATACGCAGTATTTT. This gives the protein CASSLGLAGSTDTQYF.

In this sample, this clone is medium-sized (0.01 to 0.1%). The chain joins TRBV4-3 to TRBJ2-7; D is possibly TRBD2 (6 bases). The CDR3 runs to 15 residues. V was clipped by 1 base and J by 3 bases, with 13 bases between them. Germline V CDR1 and CDR2: LGHNA, YSLEER. The CDR3 loop is CASSQGSGGDYEQYF. The CDR3 nucleotides read TGCGCCAGCAGCCAAGGATCCGGGGGAGACTACGAGCAGTACTTC.

This chain uses TRBV7-9 with TRBJ1-2; 8 nucleotides align to TRBD1. The CDR3 consists of 18 residues. Germline values: CDR1 SEHNR, CDR2 FQNEAQ (reference sequence). The junction had 14 bases not matched to a gene; V was cut back by 4 bases and J by 1 base. CDR3 coding DNA: TGTGCCAGCAGCTCACGACACAGGAAAACAGGGGGTAACTATGGCTACACCTTC. This sequence encodes CASSSRHRKTGGNYGYTF.

The genes are TRBV7-6 and TRBJ1-3; the D is unclear. The V end lost 1 base, the J end lost 0 bases, and 10 bases lay between the germline ends. The CDR3 contains 16 residues. CDR1 is SGHVS, CDR2 FNYEAQ, per germline. The CDR3 region has the DNA TGTGCCAGCAGCTTAGGCCAGGCCAACTCTGGAAACACCATATATTTT. This encodes CASSLGQANSGNTIYF. The full variable domain, its missing parts supplied by reference TRBV7-6 and TRBJ1-3, is GAGVSQSPRYKVTKRGQDVALRCDPISGHVSLYWYRQALGQGPEFLTYFNYEAQQDKSGLPNDRFSAERPEGSISTLTIQRTEQRDSAMYRCASSLGQANSGNTIYFGEGSWLTVV.

The chain combines TRBV5-1 with TRBJ1-1, with D perhaps matching TRBD1 (5 bases). The CDR3 sequence is 14 residues long. The germline V and J ends were trimmed by 4 bases and 3 bases, with 13 bases remaining between them. Germline CDR1 is SGHRS and CDR2 is YFSETQ. The CDR3 is CASSPPGWDTEAFF. The CDR3 DNA reads TGCGCCAGCAGCCCCCCAGGGTGGGACACTGAAGCTTTCTTT.

V gene TRBV7-2 combines with J gene TRBJ1-1; D is perhaps TRBD1 (5 bases). With 5 bases removed from V and 5 bases from J, the gap between germline ends came to 15 bases. Per the germline V gene, CDR1 is SGHTA and CDR2 is FQGNSA. This CDR3 has 14 amino acids. CDR3 DNA: TGTGCCAGCAGCCGCCTCGGGGGTTGGACTGAAGCTTTCTTT. Its protein product is CASSRLGGWTEAFF.

The rearrangement joins TRBV3-1 (or the pseudogene TRBV3-2) to TRBJ2-4, with D unresolved. Trimming pared 10 bases from V and 7 bases from J, leaving 14 bases between. Germline CDR1 reads LGHDT; CDR2 reads YNNKEL (reference sequence). This CDR3 has 12 amino acids. The CDR3 nucleotides read TGTGCCATTTTTCGAGGATTTAACATTCAGTACTTC. Its translation: CAIFRGFNIQYF.

The chain combines TRBV5-1 with TRBJ2-7; 8 nucleotides match TRBD1. With V trimmed by 3 bases and J by 5 bases, 7 bases remained unmatched. The length of the CDR3 is 14 residues. Germline CDR1 SGHRS, CDR2 YFSETQ. CDR3 protein: CASSWRTGRHEQYF. DNA for the CDR3: TGCGCCAGCAGCTGGCGGACAGGGAGGCACGAGCAGTACTTC.

The chain employs TRBV3-1 (or the pseudogene TRBV3-2) and TRBJ1-3; weak D call: TRBD1 (5 bases). CDR1 and CDR2 from the germline V gene are LGHDT and YNNKEL (reference sequence). The CDR3 has 15 residues. V lost 6 bases to trimming and J lost 4 bases, with 16 bases between them. The CDR3 is CASRRQSVEGNTIYF. The CDR3, as DNA: TGTGCCAGCAGACGACAGTCGGTGGAAGGAAACACCATATATTTT.

The rearrangement uses TRBV11-1 and TRBJ1-1, with D possibly being TRBD1 (5 bases). The CDR3 spans 13 residues. The germline V and J ends were trimmed by 1 base and 10 bases, with 13 bases remaining between them. Germline-derived CDR1 and CDR2 are SGHAT and FQDESV (reference sequence). CDR3: CASSLEVGARAFF. The CDR3 nucleotides are TGTGCCAGCAGCTTAGAGGTAGGGGCTCGAGCTTTCTTT.

Comment on this clone: An end of the junction does not agree with germline; a read error may underlie this. This rearrangement joins TRBV6-1 to TRBJ2-6, with 8 bases aligning to TRBD1. Looked up from germline, CDR1 is MNHNS and CDR2 is SASEGT. This CDR3 is built from 15 residues. CDR3 in DNA: TGTGCCAGCAATGAACAGGGGGGTCTGGCCAACGTCCTGACTTTC. Translating it yields CASNEQGGLANVLTF.

The rearrangement links TRBV23-1 to TRBJ2-7, with a possible D match to TRBD2 (6 bases). TRBV23-1 falls under the ORF class, with uncertain function. This CDR3 contains 16 residues. The V and J ends lost 0 bases and 6 bases respectively, with 18 bases between them. As DNA, the CDR3 is TGCGCCAGCAGTCAATCGTGGGGGAGGCCACGAATCGAGCAGTACTTC. Residues: CASSQSWGRPRIEQYF.

This clone came up once. The chain joins TRBV2 to TRBJ1-5; tentative D call: TRBD1 (6 bases). CDR3 size: 15 residues. Germline values: CDR1 SNHLY, CDR2 FYNNEI. Trimming cost V 2 bases and J 5 bases, with 13 bases left between them. DNA of the CDR3: TGTGCCAGCAGTGAATTGGGGACACCGTATCAGCCCCAGCATTTT. This gives the protein CASSELGTPYQPQHF.

The V call is TRBV19, the J call TRBJ1-1, with D possibly TRBD1 on 6 matching bases. Germline CDR1 LNHDA, CDR2 SQIVND (reference sequence). Between the trimmed V and J ends, which lost 1 base and 3 bases, there was a span of 12 bases. This CDR3 contains 15 residues. CDR3 nucleotides: TGTGCCAGTAGTATAGGGGGGCGGGCGGACACTGAAGCTTTCTTT. It translates to CASSIGGRADTEAFF.

This sequence joins TRBV19 and TRBJ2-5, with D perhaps matching TRBD2 (5 bases). The V and J ends lost 3 bases and 0 bases respectively, with 8 bases between them. This CDR3 is built from 14 residues. Germline CDR1 reads LNHDA; CDR2 reads SQIVND (reference sequence). The CDR3 loop reads CASSMARDQETQYF. The CDR3 DNA follows: TGTGCCAGTAGTATGGCGCGGGACCAAGAGACCCAGTACTTC.

The chain couples TRBV19 to TRBJ2-5; D perhaps matches TRBD2 (7 bases). This CDR3 comprises 15 residues. V was cut by 5 bases and J by 4 bases, with 17 bases left in between. Germline-derived CDR1 and CDR2 are LNHDA and SQIVND (reference sequence). In nucleotides, the CDR3 is TGTGCCAGTAGTTCACAACGGGGGGCTGGAGAGACCCAGTACTTC. Its translation: CASSSQRGAGETQYF.

V usage is TRBV30 and J usage is TRBJ2-2; no clear D gene. CDR3 size: 10 residues. The germline V and J ends were trimmed by 6 bases and 7 bases, with 6 bases remaining between them. Per the germline V gene, CDR1 is GTSNPN and CDR2 is SVGIG (reference sequence). The CDR3: CACLVGELFF. CDR3 in DNA: TGTGCCTGCCTTGTCGGGGAGCTGTTTTTT.